This entry features one TCR beta chain sequence. Its antigen specificity is not known. Base qualities are not provided; no much larger clone lies one nucleotide away. TCRbeta CDR3 regions were amplified from genomic DNA by means of the immunoSEQ Assay, a bias-controlled multiplex PCR. The paper's data handling went like this. Nucleated cell counts per sample were estimated from amplification of reference gene primers within the assay. To quantify the absolute abundance of each unique TCRbeta CDR3 rearrangement, sequence reads were collapsed and filtered. For each sample, productive Simpson clonality was calculated by taking the square root of Simpson's diversity index across productive rearrangements. TCRdb obtained this table from immuneACCESS and retained in-frame rearrangements with V and J assigned. These tables miss some clones; where compared with another copy, unresolved V genes account for less than half of the shortfall, and the remainder is unexplained. V and J calls and clone size follow that table, whereas D and trimming were derived from the DNA. Within this sample are about 140,000 clones, with over 70% of them counted one time only. Together, the top ten hold around 3.8% of the sample.

This record comes from a study of blood T cell repertoires in COVID-19 (dated by TCRdb to about 2020). A note on the overall study: The collaborator samples originated in the United States, Italy and Spain and spanned the acute and convalescent phases of COVID-19. The prospective study material was composed of cDNA or gDNA derived from T cells, B-cell-depleted T cells, or PBMCs. The repertoires were released in a freely available public database meant as a resource for research on the immune response to SARS-CoV-2. HLA class I and class II types, where available, came from metadata supplied by the sample provider rather than from assay-based typing. Sample metadata almost always included a de-identified subject ID, COVID-19 status, age in years and sex. Deeply sampled blood TCRbeta repertoires from subjects exposed to, actively infected with, or recovered from COVID-19 were included in the dataset. The samples were drawn from two sources: the first 160 participants of the ongoing ImmuneRACE study, and 1,200 or so subjects contributed by 6 global collaborators.

Results and caveats for the whole study, not just this receptor: Clinical and demographic metadata were provided uncurated, with the amount varying by source and participant.

A second Seattle source provided samples from volunteer blood donors who had recovered from COVID-19. The collaborating institutions used their own protocols to collect whole blood in K2EDTA tubes. For TCRbeta analysis, collaborators shipped samples as frozen whole blood, isolated PBMCs, or DNA extracted from either of those sample types. The sequencing input was peripheral blood. The origin of this receptor is a man aged 70 or older who had recovered from COVID-19.

The CDR3 here reads CASSFAGQVGNTIYF. The nucleotide sequence reads TGTGCCAGCAGCTTCGCGGGACAGGTCGGAAACACCATATATTTT. Here the chain combines TRBV7-9 and TRBJ1-3, with TRBD1 matching 8 junction bases. From V the trimming removes 3 bases and from J it removes 4 bases, while the gene matches leave 5 bases of the junction unaccounted for. Including cysteine and phenylalanine, the CDR3 has 15 amino acids. The only DNA kept is the CDR3, 45 bases in frame from the first base. The germline V gene (reference sequence) yields SEHNR for CDR1 and FQNEAQ for CDR2.